These 14 T cell receptor beta chains share one sample of origin, sequenced in a study of T-cell reconstitution after alpha-beta-depleted transplantation in children. A TCRbeta library incorporating unique molecular identifiers was prepared. In TCRdb, the PCR reads were re-called with MiXCR into one record per CDR3 protein. Altogether about 610,000 distinct CDR3 sequences are present, about 11% being singletons, with the ten largest covering about 4%. The specimen comprised PBMCs from the stem cell graft donor, sampled from the stem cell graft. These receptors came from a human donor who donated a stem cell graft to a child with acute myeloid leukemia.

This clonotype was counted at least ten times. Written as DNA, the CDR3 is TGCAGTGCTAGCACGCGGGACCCGAGGAGTGAAGAGACCCAGTACTTC. It translates to CSASTRDPRSEETQYF. The chain has TRBV20-1 and TRBJ2-5; perhaps TRBD2 as D (6 bases). The CDR3 is made up of 16 amino acids. From germline, CDR1 is DFQATT and CDR2 SNEGSKA (reference sequence). Deletions cut 3 bases from V and 3 bases from J, with 20 bases between.

Written as DNA, the CDR3 is TGCAGTGCTTTCAAAGGGACTAGCGGACTCTCCTACAATGAGCAGTTCTTC. Protein sequence: CSAFKGTSGLSYNEQFF. This chain uses TRBV20-1 with TRBJ2-1; 11 nucleotides line up with TRBD2. The CDR3 extends over 17 amino acids. J was trimmed by 0 bases and V by 5 bases; bases with no gene match: 9. Per germline, CDR1 DFQATT and CDR2 SNEGSKA (reference sequence).

The gene calls are TRBV7-9 and TRBJ2-1, with 16 bases aligning to TRBD2. V was clipped by 4 bases and J by 5 bases; unmatched bases: 5. The CDR3 is made up of 17 amino acids. Per germline, CDR1 SEHNR and CDR2 FQNEAQ (reference sequence). CDR3 region: CASSSGLAGGPNNEQFF. The CDR3, as DNA: TGTGCCAGCAGCTCGGGACTAGCGGGAGGGCCGAACAATGAGCAGTTCTTC.

The chain links TRBV20-1 to TRBJ2-7; D might be TRBD2 (5 bases). With 5 bases removed from V and 5 bases from J, the gap between germline ends came to 22 bases. Looked up from germline, CDR1 is DFQATT and CDR2 is SNEGSKA (reference sequence). This CDR3 spans 15 amino acids. The chain's CDR3 is CSAPPWELGLDEQYF. The DNA for the CDR3 is TGCAGTGCTCCCCCTTGGGAACTAGGTTTGGACGAGCAGTACTTC.

This clonotype was picked up a small number of times. This CDR3 is CASSAGAGSEGQFF. The CDR3 nucleotides are TGTGCCAGCAGCGCCGGCGCGGGCAGCGAAGGGCAGTTCTTC. The chain carries TRBV9 and TRBJ2-1; D might be TRBD2 (5 bases). The V and J ends lost 3 bases and 12 bases respectively, with 19 bases between them. CDR3 length: 14 residues. Germline V lookup: CDR1 SGDLS, CDR2 YYNGEE. Variable domain in full (rest from reference TRBV9 and TRBJ2-1): DSGVTQTPKHLITATGQRVTLRCSPRSGDLSVYWYQQSLDQGLQFLIQYYNGEERAKGNILERFSAQQFPDLHSELNLSSLELGDSALYFCASSAGAGSEGQFFGPGTRLTVL.

This clonotype was counted between two and nine times. The V gene is TRBV5-1, the J gene TRBJ2-3; the match to TRBD2 covers 11 bases. The CDR3 is 15 amino acids. The germline CDR1 and CDR2 sequences are SGHRS and YFSETQ. With 3 bases clipped from V and 6 bases from J, the junction kept 6 bases outside the gene matches. CDR3 DNA sequence: TGCGCCAGCAGCTCCTTAGCGGGAGGGTCGGATACGCAGTATTTT. As protein: CASSSLAGGSDTQYF.

The rearrangement uses TRBV3-1 and TRBJ1-1; D is ambiguous. Germline CDR1 is LGHDT and CDR2 is YNNKEL (reference sequence). Trimming took off 1 base at V and 4 bases at J, with 10 bases between the two ends. This CDR3 is built from 14 residues. CDR3 residues: CASSQVLRATEAFF. CDR3 DNA: TGTGCCAGCAGCCAAGTTCTCAGAGCCACTGAAGCTTTCTTT.

This clonotype occurred many times. The chain is built from TRBV29-1 and TRBJ1-1, with D possibly matching TRBD1 (5 bases). The V end was cut by 6 bases, the J end by 0 bases, with 8 bases between. The CDR3 sequence is 12 residues long. Germline lookup yields CDR1 SQVTM and CDR2 ANQGSEA. CDR3 residues: CSVQVMNTEAFF. CDR3 DNA: TGCAGCGTACAGGTCATGAACACTGAAGCTTTCTTT.

This clonotype was found many times. The rearrangement links TRBV20-1 to TRBJ2-2, with 7 bases aligning to TRBD2. The V gene end was trimmed by 3 bases and the J gene end by 6 bases; junction bases not matched to a gene: 13. CDR1 and CDR2 from the germline V gene are DFQATT and SNEGSKA (reference sequence). The CDR3 has 16 amino acids. The CDR3 sequence: CSASPMGGIVSGELFF. CDR3 bases: TGCAGTGCTAGCCCCATGGGGGGGATTGTGTCCGGGGAGCTGTTTTTT.

The CDR3 is CASQTGRRETQYF. The DNA for the CDR3 is TGTGCCAGCCAGACAGGGAGGAGGGAGACCCAGTACTTC. The chain combines TRBV6-6 with TRBJ2-5; the D gene is possibly TRBD1 (7 bases). The V and J ends lost 8 bases and 5 bases respectively, with 15 bases between them. Germline V gene lookup returns CDR1 MNHNY and CDR2 SVGAGI (reference sequence). CDR3 length: 13 residues.

This clonotype was seen at least ten times. V and J are TRBV5-6 and TRBJ2-7; 8 bases agree with TRBD2. The CDR3 has 15 residues. CDR1 is SGHDT, CDR2 YYEEEE, per germline. The ends lost 4 bases at V and 2 bases at J; junction bases unmatched: 8. Here the CDR3 reads CASSGGGTRTYEQYF. The CDR3 coding sequence is TGTGCCAGCAGCGGCGGGGGGACTCGGACCTACGAGCAGTACTTC.

The rearrangement uses TRBV20-1 and TRBJ2-2; 8 nucleotides agree with TRBD2. This CDR3 region has 13 residues. Unmatched junction bases numbered 5, after V lost 5 bases and J lost 6 bases. Germline V lookup: CDR1 DFQATT, CDR2 SNEGSKA (reference sequence). For the CDR3, the DNA is TGCAGTGCTCCTCGGGGGGGGCCCGGGGAGCTGTTTTTT. Its translation: CSAPRGGPGELFF.

The chain recombines TRBV29-1 with TRBJ2-7; the D gene is possibly TRBD1 (6 bases). V was trimmed by 4 bases and J by 1 base, leaving 14 bases between them. The germline gives CDR1 SQVTM, CDR2 ANQGSEA. The CDR3 is 14 amino acids. The CDR3 reads CSVVLARGSYEQYF. The CDR3 bases are TGCAGCGTTGTTTTGGCGAGGGGGTCCTACGAGCAGTACTTC.

This clonotype was observed at least ten times. The chain combines TRBV28 with TRBJ2-7; D gene ambiguous. Trimming pared 1 base from V and 5 bases from J, leaving 15 bases between. CDR1 and CDR2 from the germline V gene are MDHEN and SYDVKM. CDR3 length: 15 residues. CDR3 loop: CASSLSRLGEDEQYF. CDR3 DNA: TGTGCCAGCAGTTTATCAAGGTTGGGCGAAGACGAGCAGTACTTC.